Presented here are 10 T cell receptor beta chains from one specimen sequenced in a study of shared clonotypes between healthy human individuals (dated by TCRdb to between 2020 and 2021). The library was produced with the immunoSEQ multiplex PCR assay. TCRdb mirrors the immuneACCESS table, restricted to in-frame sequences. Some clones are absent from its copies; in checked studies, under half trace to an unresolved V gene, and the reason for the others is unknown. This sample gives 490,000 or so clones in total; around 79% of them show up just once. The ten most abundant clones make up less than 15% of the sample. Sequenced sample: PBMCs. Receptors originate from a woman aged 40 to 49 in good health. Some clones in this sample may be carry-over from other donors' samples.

The DNA for the CDR3 is TGTGCCAGCAGAGCCTCTAGCGGGAGTACAGATACGCAGTATTTT. Translating it yields CASRASSGSTDTQYF. J is TRBJ2-3 and V is TRBV6-1, with 10 nucleotides matching TRBD2. The CDR3 length is 15 residues. Germline V gene data show CDR1 as MNHNS and CDR2 as SASEGT. Unmatched junction bases numbered 6, after V lost 6 bases and J lost 3 bases.

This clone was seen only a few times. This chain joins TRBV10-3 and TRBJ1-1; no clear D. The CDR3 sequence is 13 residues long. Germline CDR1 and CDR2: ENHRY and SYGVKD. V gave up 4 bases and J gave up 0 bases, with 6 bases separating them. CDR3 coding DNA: TGTGCCATCAGTGCGGCAGTGAACACTGAAGCTTTCTTT. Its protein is CAISAAVNTEAFF.

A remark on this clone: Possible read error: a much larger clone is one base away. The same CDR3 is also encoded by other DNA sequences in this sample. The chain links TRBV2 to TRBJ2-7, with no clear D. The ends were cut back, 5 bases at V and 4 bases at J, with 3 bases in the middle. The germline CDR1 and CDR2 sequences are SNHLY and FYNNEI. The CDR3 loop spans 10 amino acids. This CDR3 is CASSSYEQYF. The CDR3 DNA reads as TGTGCCAGCAGTTCATACGAGCAGTACTTC. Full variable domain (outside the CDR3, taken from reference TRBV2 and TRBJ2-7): EPEVTQTPSHQVTQMGQEVILRCVPISNHLYFYWYRQILGQKVEFLVSFYNNEISEKSEIFDDQFSVERPDGSNFTLKIRSTKLEDSAMYFCASSSYEQYFGPGTRLTVT.

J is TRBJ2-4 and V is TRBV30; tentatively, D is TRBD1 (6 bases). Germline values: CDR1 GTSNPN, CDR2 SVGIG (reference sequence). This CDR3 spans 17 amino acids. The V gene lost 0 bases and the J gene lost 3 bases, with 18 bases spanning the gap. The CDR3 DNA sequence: TGTGCCTGGAGTGTACTGGGCAGGGCCAGGGGCAAAAACATTCAGTACTTC. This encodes CAWSVLGRARGKNIQYF.

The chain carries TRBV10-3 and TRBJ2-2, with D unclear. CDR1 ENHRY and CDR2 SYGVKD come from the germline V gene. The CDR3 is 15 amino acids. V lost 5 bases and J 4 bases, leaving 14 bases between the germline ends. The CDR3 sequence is CAISQTGRPTGELFF. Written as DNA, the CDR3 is TGTGCCATCAGTCAGACTGGACGACCCACCGGGGAGCTGTTTTTT.

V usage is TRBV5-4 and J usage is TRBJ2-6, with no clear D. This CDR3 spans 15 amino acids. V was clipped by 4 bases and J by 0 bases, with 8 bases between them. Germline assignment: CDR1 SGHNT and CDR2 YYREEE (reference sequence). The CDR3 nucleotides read TGTGCCAGCAGCGGAAAAAACTCTGGGGCCAACGTCCTGACTTTC. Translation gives CASSGKNSGANVLTF. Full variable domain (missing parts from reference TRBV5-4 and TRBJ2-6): ETGVTQSPTHLIKTRGQQVTLRCSSQSGHNTVSWYQQALGQGPQFIFQYYREEENGRGNFPPRFSGLQFPNYSSELNVNALELDDSALYLCASSGKNSGANVLTFGAGSRLTVL.

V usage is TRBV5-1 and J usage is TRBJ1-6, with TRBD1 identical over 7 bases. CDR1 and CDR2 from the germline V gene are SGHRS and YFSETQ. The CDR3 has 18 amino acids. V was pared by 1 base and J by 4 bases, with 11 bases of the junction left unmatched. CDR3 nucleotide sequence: TGCGCCAGCAGCTTGTTAGGACCCAGGGACAGTTATAATTCACCCCTCCACTTT. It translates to CASSLLGPRDSYNSPLHF.

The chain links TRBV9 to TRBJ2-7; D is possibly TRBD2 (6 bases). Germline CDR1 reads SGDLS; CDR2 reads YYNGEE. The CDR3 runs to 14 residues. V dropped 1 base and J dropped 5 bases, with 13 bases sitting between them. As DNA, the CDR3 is TGTGCCAGCAGCGTAAGCGTGGGGGAGGACGAGCAGTACTTC. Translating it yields CASSVSVGEDEQYF.

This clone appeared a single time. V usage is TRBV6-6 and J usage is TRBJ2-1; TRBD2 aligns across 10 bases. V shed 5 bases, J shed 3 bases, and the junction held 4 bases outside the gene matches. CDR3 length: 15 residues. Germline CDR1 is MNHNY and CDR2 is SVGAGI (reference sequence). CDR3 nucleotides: TGTGCCAGCAGTCTAGCGGGAGAGGGCTACAATGAGCAGTTCTTC. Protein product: CASSLAGEGYNEQFF.

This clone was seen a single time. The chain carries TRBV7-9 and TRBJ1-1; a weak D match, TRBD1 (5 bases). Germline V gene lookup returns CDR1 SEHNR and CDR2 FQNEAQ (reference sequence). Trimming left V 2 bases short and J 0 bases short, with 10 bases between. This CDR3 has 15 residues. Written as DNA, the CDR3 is TGTGCCAGCAGCTTATTCGGGGGTTTGAACACTGAAGCTTTCTTT. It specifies CASSLFGGLNTEAFF.